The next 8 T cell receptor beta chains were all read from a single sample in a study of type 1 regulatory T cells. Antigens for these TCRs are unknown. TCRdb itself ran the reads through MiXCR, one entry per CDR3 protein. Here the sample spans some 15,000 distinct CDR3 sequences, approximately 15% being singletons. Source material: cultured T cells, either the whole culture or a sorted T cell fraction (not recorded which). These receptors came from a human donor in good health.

CDR3 region: CASSPVGDEQYF. CDR3 in DNA: TGTGCCAGCAGCCCCGTGGGGGACGAGCAGTACTTC. The V call is TRBV6-1, the J call TRBJ2-7; either TRBD1 or TRBD2 may fit D (5 bases each). Germline CDR1 and CDR2: MNHNS and SASEGT. Deletions cut 6 bases from V and 5 bases from J, with 11 bases between. The CDR3 has 12 amino acids.

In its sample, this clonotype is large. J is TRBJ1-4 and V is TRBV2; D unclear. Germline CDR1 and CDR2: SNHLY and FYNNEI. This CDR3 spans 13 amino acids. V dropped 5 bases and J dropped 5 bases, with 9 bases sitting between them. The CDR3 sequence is CASSLGMNEKLFF. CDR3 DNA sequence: TGTGCCAGCAGTCTAGGGATGAATGAAAAACTGTTTTTT.

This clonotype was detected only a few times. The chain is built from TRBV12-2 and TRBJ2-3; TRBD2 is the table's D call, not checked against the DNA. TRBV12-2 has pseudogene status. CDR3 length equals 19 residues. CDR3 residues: CASRLEVLAGARDTDTQYF. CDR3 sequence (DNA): TGTGCAAGTCGCTTAGAGGTACTAGCGGGAGCTAGGGACACAGATACGCAGTATTTT.

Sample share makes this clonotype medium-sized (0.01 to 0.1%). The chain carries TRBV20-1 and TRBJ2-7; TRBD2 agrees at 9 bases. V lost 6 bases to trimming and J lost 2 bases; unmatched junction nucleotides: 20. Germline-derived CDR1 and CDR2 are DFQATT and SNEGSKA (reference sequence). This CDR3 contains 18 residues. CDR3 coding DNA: TGCAGTGCCCCGGGGGGACTAGCTAAGTCCTTCAACGCCTACGAGCAGTACTTC. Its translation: CSAPGGLAKSFNAYEQYF.

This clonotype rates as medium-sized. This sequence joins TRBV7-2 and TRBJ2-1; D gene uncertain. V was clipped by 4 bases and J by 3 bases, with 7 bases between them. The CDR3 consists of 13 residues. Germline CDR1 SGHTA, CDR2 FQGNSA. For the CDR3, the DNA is TGTGCCAGCAGCTCCAGTGGCTACAATGAGCAGTTCTTC. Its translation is CASSSSGYNEQFF.

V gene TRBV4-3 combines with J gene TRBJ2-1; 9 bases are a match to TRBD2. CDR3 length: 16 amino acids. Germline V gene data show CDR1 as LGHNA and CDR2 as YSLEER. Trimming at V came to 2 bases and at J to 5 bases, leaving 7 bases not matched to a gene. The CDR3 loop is CASSQSPGLANNEQFF. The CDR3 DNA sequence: TGCGCCAGCAGCCAATCCCCGGGACTAGCAAACAATGAGCAGTTCTTC.

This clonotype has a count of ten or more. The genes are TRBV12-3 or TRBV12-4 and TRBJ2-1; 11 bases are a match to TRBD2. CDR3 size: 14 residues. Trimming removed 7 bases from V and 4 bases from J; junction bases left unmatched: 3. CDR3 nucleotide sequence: TGTGCCAGCACTAGGACTAGCGGGTACAATGAGCAGTTCTTC. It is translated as CASTRTSGYNEQFF.

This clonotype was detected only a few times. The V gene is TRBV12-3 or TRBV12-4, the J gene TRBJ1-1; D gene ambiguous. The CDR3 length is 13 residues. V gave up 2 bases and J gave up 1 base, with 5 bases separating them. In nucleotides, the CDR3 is TGTGCCAGCAGTTTAAACCAGAACACTGAAGCTTTCTTT. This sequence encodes CASSLNQNTEAFF.